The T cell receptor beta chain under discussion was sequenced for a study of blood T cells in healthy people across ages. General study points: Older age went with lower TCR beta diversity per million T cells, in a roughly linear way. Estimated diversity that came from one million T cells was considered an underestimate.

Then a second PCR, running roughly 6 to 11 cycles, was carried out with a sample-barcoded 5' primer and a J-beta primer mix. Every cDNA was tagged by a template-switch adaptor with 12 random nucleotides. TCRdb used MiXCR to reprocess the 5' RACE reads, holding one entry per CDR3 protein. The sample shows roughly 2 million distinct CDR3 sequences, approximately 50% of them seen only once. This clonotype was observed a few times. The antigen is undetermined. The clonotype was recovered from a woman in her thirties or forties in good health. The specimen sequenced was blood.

The CDR3, as DNA: TGTGCCAGCAGCCCTCCCCCGGGTACCTCCCTCGGGGAGACCCAGTACTTC. This gives the protein CASSPPPGTSLGETQYF. The V and J genes are TRBV7-2 and TRBJ2-5; D unclear. CDR1 and CDR2 (germline): SGHTA, FQGNSA. Trimming removed 5 bases at V and 5 bases at J, with 24 bases between. The CDR3 length is 17 residues.